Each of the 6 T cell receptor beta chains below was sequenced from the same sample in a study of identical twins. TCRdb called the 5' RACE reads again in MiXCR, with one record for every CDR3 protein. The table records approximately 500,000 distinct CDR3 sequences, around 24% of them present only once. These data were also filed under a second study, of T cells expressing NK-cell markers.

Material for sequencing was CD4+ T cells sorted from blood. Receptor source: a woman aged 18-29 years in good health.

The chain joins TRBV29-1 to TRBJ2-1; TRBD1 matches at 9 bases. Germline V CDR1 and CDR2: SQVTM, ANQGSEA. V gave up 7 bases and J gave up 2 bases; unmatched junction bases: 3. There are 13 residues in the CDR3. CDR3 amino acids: CSDRTGAYNEQFF. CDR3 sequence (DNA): TGCAGCGATAGGACAGGGGCCTACAATGAGCAGTTCTTC.

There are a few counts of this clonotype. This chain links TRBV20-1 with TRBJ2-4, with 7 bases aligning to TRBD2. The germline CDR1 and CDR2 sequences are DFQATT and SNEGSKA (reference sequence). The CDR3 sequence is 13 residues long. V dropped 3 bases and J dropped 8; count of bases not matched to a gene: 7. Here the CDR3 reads CSARLAGVDIQYF. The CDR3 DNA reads TGCAGTGCTAGGTTGGCGGGAGTGGACATTCAGTACTTC.

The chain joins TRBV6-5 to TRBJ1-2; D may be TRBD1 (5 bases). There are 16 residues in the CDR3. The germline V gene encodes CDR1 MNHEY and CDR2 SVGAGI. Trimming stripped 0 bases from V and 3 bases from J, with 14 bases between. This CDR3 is CASSYSESGGHYGYTF. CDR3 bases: TGTGCCAGCAGTTACTCTGAGTCCGGGGGTCACTATGGCTACACCTTC.

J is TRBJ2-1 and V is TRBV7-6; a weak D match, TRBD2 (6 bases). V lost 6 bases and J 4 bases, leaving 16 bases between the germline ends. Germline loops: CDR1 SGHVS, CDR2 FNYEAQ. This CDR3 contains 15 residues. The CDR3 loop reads CASSNNPGEYNEQFF. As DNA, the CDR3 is TGTGCCAGCAGTAACAACCCGGGGGAGTACAATGAGCAGTTCTTC.

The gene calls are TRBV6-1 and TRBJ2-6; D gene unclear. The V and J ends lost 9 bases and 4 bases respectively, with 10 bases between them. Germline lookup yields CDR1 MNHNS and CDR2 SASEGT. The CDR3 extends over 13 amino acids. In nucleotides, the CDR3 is TGTGCCAGTTTTGAAGGAGGGGCCAACGTCCTGACTTTC. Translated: CASFEGGANVLTF.

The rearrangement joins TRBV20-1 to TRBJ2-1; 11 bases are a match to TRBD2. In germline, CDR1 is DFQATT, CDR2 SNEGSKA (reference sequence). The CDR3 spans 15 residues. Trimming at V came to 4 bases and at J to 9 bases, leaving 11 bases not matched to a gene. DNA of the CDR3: TGCAGTGCTACTTATAGCGGGAGGGGGTGGGGTGAGCAGTTCTTC. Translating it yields CSATYSGRGWGEQFF.